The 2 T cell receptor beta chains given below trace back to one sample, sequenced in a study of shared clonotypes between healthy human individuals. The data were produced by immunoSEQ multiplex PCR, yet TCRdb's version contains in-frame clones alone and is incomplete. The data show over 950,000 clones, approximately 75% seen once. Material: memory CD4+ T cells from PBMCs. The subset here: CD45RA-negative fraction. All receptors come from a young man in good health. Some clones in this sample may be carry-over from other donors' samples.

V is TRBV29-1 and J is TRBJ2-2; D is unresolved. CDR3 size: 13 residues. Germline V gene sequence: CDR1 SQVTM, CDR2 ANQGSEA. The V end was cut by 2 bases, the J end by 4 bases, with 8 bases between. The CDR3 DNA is TGCAGCGTTGAATTCCATTTCACCGGGGAGCTGTTTTTT. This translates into CSVEFHFTGELFF.

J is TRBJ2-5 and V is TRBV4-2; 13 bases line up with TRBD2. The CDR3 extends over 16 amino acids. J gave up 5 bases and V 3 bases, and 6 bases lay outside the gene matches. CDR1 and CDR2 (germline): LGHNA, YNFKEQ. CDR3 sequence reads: CASSHLGLAGEETQYF. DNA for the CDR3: TGTGCCAGCAGCCACCTCGGACTAGCGGGAGAGGAGACCCAGTACTTC.